This T cell receptor (beta chain) was profiled in a study of cytomegalovirus exposure and HLA in healthy donors. The primer mix had 60 Vbeta and 13 Jbeta primers. The repertoire was sequenced with immunoSEQ multiplex PCR; TCRdb's copy has only in-frame clones and lacks some. The sample carries 180,000 or so clones, 80% to 90% recorded once. The trim removed 5 bases at V and 2 bases at J, leaving 6 bases unmatched. The germline V gene has CDR1 SGHVS and CDR2 FNYEAQ. CDR3 size: 16 residues. The receptor comes from a man younger than 35 in good health and CMV-seropositive. The rearrangement joins TRBV7-6 to TRBJ2-1; 10 bases align to TRBD2. Sequencing input: PBMCs. CDR3 residues: CASSPSGGKTYNEQFF. DNA for the CDR3: TGTGCCAGCAGCCCTAGCGGGGGCAAAACCTACAATGAGCAGTTCTTC.